A selection of T cell receptor beta chains follows, all from one sample in a study of neurological immune-mediated disorders. One entry per CDR3 protein results from TCRdb running MiXCR on the 5' RACE reads. Of around 100,000 distinct CDR3 sequences in the sample, 10% to 12% were seen once. The material sequenced was PBMCs. These receptors came from a female donor with HTLV-1-associated myelopathy (HAM/TSP). The CDR3 runs from the conserved cysteine through the conserved F or W. The order of the fields is J gene, V gene, CDR3 protein.

j_gene: TRBJ2-3
v_gene: TRBV20-1
CDR3aa: CSASPAIRGTDTQYF

j_gene: TRBJ2-3
v_gene: TRBV29-1
CDR3aa: CSESSGVADTQYF

j_gene: TRBJ2-7
v_gene: TRBV20-1
CDR3aa: CSAREGAGGYEQYF

j_gene: TRBJ1-5
v_gene: TRBV10-3
CDR3aa: CATSVEVNQPQHF

j_gene: TRBJ2-2
v_gene: TRBV2
CDR3aa: CASSLRTGNTGELFF

j_gene: TRBJ2-5
v_gene: TRBV7-2
CDR3aa: CASSSSGGMRETQYF

j_gene: TRBJ2-3
v_gene: TRBV7-2
CDR3aa: CASSPRQGIVDTQYF

j_gene: TRBJ1-1
v_gene: TRBV20-1
CDR3aa: CSARVGTGVGEAFF

j_gene: TRBJ2-3
v_gene: TRBV5-1
CDR3aa: CASSAATLGSTDTQYF

j_gene: TRBJ1-5
v_gene: TRBV20-1
CDR3aa: CSARDRDYGNQPQHF

j_gene: TRBJ1-1
v_gene: TRBV5-1
CDR3aa: CASSSLGGASHTEAFF

j_gene: TRBJ1-3
v_gene: TRBV10-3
CDR3aa: CAISPRRVSGNTIYF

j_gene: TRBJ2-4
v_gene: TRBV15
CDR3aa: CATSRAGQGLNIQYF

j_gene: TRBJ1-2
v_gene: TRBV5-1
CDR3aa: CASSSEGDGYTF

j_gene: TRBJ1-1
v_gene: TRBV5-1
CDR3aa: CASSLGQGQINTGAFF

j_gene: TRBJ1-2
v_gene: TRBV4-1
CDR3aa: CASSQNRVGYTF

j_gene: TRBJ1-1
v_gene: TRBV20-1
CDR3aa: CSARANQYTEAFF

j_gene: TRBJ2-2
v_gene: TRBV20-1
CDR3aa: CGARDPSGTGELFF

j_gene: TRBJ2-1
v_gene: TRBV12-3/TRBV12-4
CDR3aa: CASSFRGGSRNEQFF

j_gene: TRBJ2-2
v_gene: TRBV7-3
CDR3aa: CASSPTDGGELFF

j_gene: TRBJ2-5
v_gene: TRBV4-1
CDR3aa: CASSQARLAGEETQYF

j_gene: TRBJ1-2
v_gene: TRBV5-1
CDR3aa: CASSSTGASVFYTF

j_gene: TRBJ2-2
v_gene: TRBV6-5
CDR3aa: CASTLSPGANIGELFF

j_gene: TRBJ2-3
v_gene: TRBV25-1
CDR3aa: CASTPRTGPTDTQYF

j_gene: TRBJ2-1
v_gene: TRBV12-3/TRBV12-4
CDR3aa: CASSIPGTSNSEEQFF

j_gene: TRBJ1-3
v_gene: TRBV21-1
CDR3aa: CANSKATGTGNTIYF

j_gene: TRBJ1-5
v_gene: TRBV20-1
CDR3aa: CSAMTSDRRRNQPQHF

j_gene: TRBJ2-3
v_gene: TRBV10-3
CDR3aa: CAISPGTGDSDTQYF

j_gene: TRBJ1-5
v_gene: TRBV28
CDR3aa: CASSPGGQPQHF

j_gene: TRBJ2-1
v_gene: TRBV20-1
CDR3aa: CSAGSPLGGFNEQFF

j_gene: TRBJ1-4
v_gene: TRBV5-6
CDR3aa: CASSVNGGTGEKLFF

j_gene: TRBJ1-2
v_gene: TRBV11-1
CDR3aa: CANSITRDGYGYTF